Listed below are T cell receptor beta chains from one sample, sequenced in a study of shared clonotypes between healthy human individuals. Using immunoSEQ multiplex PCR, the repertoire was profiled, and TCRdb retains in-frame clones only, with some absent. Here the sample spans about 530,000 clones, 90% to 96% being singletons. Sequenced: naive CD4+ T cells sorted from blood. The receptors derive from a woman in her thirties in good health. Both conserved end residues are part of each CDR3. The order of the fields is J gene, D gene, V gene, clone size, CDR3 protein, CDR3 DNA. The D gene is left open where the match is weak. The size entry is marked missing in some rows and otherwise reads once, few, many or a size class.

TRBJ1-1 - TRBV4-1 - CASSQVMVGTEAFF TGCGCCAGCAGCCAAGTCATGGTGGGTACTGAAGCTTTCTTT
TRBJ1-5 - TRBV19 - CASSIGGVGQPQHF TGTGCCAGTAGTATTGGCGGGGTTGGTCAGCCCCAGCATTTT
TRBJ1-5 - TRBV11-3 - CASSLDSRGNQPQHF TGTGCCAGCAGCTTAGACAGTAGGGGGAATCAGCCCCAGCATTTT
TRBJ1-4 - TRBV5-6 - CASSLWGEKLFF TGTGCCAGCAGCTTATGGGGAGAAAAACTGTTTTTT
TRBJ2-5 - TRBV27 once CASKKGSQILQETQYF TGTGCCAGCAAGAAAGGTTCGCAGATACTTCAAGAGACCCAGTACTTC
TRBJ2-2 TRBD1 TRBV2 - CASSENGDSPITGELFF TGTGCCAGCAGTGAAAATGGGGACAGCCCTATTACCGGGGAGCTGTTTTTT
TRBJ1-2 - TRBV2 - CASSEEGGLNYGYTF TGTGCCAGCAGTGAAGAAGGGGGACTCAACTATGGCTACACCTTC
TRBJ1-6 TRBD1 TRBV7-8 - CASSLAGTGLSPLHF TGTGCCAGCAGCCTCGCAGGGACAGGGTTATCACCCCTCCACTTT
TRBJ1-3 - TRBV2 - CASSELVVLGNTIYF TGTGCCAGCAGTGAGCTAGTGGTGCTTGGAAACACCATATATTTT
TRBJ2-7 - TRBV5-1 - CASSAGGNSYEQYF TGCGCCAGCAGCGCCGGGGGCAATTCCTACGAGCAGTACTTC
TRBJ2-3 TRBD1 TRBV6-5 - CAVKGARTDTQYF TGTGCCGTGAAGGGGGCCCGCACAGATACGCAGTATTTT
TRBJ2-5 - TRBV11-1 - CASSLTGPPVGTQYF TGTGCCAGCAGCTTAACAGGACCCCCGGTGGGGACCCAGTACTTC
TRBJ2-1 TRBD1 TRBV27 - CASSFAGTGYNEQFF TGTGCCAGCAGTTTCGCAGGGACAGGGTACAATGAGCAGTTCTTC
TRBJ2-7 TRBD1 TRBV6-6 - CASSYSGTGTYEQYF TGTGCCAGCAGTTACTCCGGGACAGGTACTTACGAGCAGTACTTC
TRBJ1-2 - TRBV7-8 - CASSFGEIYGYTF TGTGCCAGCAGCTTTGGGGAAATCTATGGCTACACCTTC
TRBJ1-5 - TRBV18 - CASSPEGVNQPQHF TGTGCCAGCTCACCCGAGGGGGTAAATCAGCCCCAGCATTTT
TRBJ2-3 - TRBV29-1 - CSVAASTDTQYF TGCAGCGTTGCAGCTAGCACAGATACGCAGTATTTT
TRBJ1-2 - TRBV28 - CASSLGDYGYTF TGTGCCAGCAGTTTGGGAGACTATGGCTACACCTTC
TRBJ1-5 TRBD1 TRBV4-2 - CASSQNIHAGGAEPQHF TGTGCCAGCAGCCAAAATATACACGCAGGGGGCGCCGAGCCCCAGCATTTT
TRBJ2-3 TRBD2 TRBV7-2 - CASSLGLAGSTDTQYF TGTGCCAGCAGCTTAGGTCTAGCGGGAAGCACAGATACGCAGTATTTT
TRBJ2-7 - TRBV27 - CASSRDTRGEQYF TGTGCCAGCAGCCGGGACACCCGTGGGGAGCAGTACTTC
TRBJ2-5 - TRBV7-9 - CASSFGLDGETQYF TGTGCCAGCAGCTTCGGCCTTGATGGAGAGACCCAGTACTTC
TRBJ1-4 - TRBV5-1 - CASSPPQGREGSEKLFF TGCGCCAGCAGCCCCCCGCAGGGAAGAGAAGGATCTGAAAAACTGTTTTTT
TRBJ2-1 - TRBV2 - CASSRSGSKTTDYNEQFF TGTGCCAGCAGCCGAAGCGGTAGTAAGACTACAGACTACAATGAGCAGTTCTTC
TRBJ2-1 - TRBV5-1 - CASSLRGLRDNEQFF TGCGCCAGCAGCTTACGCGGATTACGAGACAATGAGCAGTTCTTC
TRBJ2-3 - TRBV4-1 - CASSQEGRPFSTDTQYF TGCGCCAGCAGCCAAGAAGGGCGGCCCTTTAGCACAGATACGCAGTATTTT
TRBJ2-6 - TRBV9 - CASSLLSGANVLTF TGTGCCAGCAGCCTCCTGTCTGGGGCCAACGTCCTGACTTTC
TRBJ2-1 - TRBV5-1 - CASSFSSPSYNEQFF TGCGCCAGCAGCTTTTCTAGCCCCTCCTACAATGAGCAGTTCTTC
TRBJ2-3 - TRBV27 - CASSASFFGSADTQYF TGTGCCAGCAGTGCCTCCTTTTTCGGGAGCGCAGATACGCAGTATTTT
TRBJ2-7 - TRBV4-1 - CASSQEAGSYEQYF TGCGCCAGCAGCCAAGAAGCGGGTTCCTACGAGCAGTACTTC
TRBJ1-5 - TRBV4-1 - CASSQVQGLDQPQHF TGCGCCAGCAGCCAAGTTCAGGGTCTCGATCAGCCCCAGCATTTT
TRBJ2-1 - TRBV4-1 - CASSQDPSRSYNEQFF TGCGCCAGCAGCCAAGACCCTAGCCGCTCCTACAATGAGCAGTTCTTC
TRBJ2-7 TRBD2 TRBV10-1 - CASSPSGGNLYEQYF TGCGCCAGCAGTCCCAGCGGGGGCAATCTCTACGAGCAGTACTTC
TRBJ1-2 TRBD1 TRBV5-1 - CASSLKTGKWGYTF TGCGCCAGCAGCTTGAAGACAGGGAAGTGGGGCTACACCTTC
TRBJ2-7 TRBD1 TRBV28 - CASRTGESSYEQYF TGTGCCAGCAGAACAGGGGAGAGCTCCTACGAGCAGTACTTC
TRBJ2-7 - TRBV6-1 - CASNGVGTIYEQYF TGTGCCAGCAACGGTGTCGGGACAATTTACGAGCAGTACTTC
TRBJ2-7 - TRBV6-5 - CASSLGVSYEQYF TGTGCCAGCAGTTTGGGTGTCTCCTACGAGCAGTACTTC
TRBJ1-3 TRBD1 TRBV7-2 - CASSLDGTGFSGNTIYF TGTGCCAGCAGCTTAGACGGGACAGGGTTCTCTGGAAACACCATATATTTT
TRBJ2-5 - TRBV6-5 - CASSVGGRGGETQYF TGTGCCAGCAGTGTCGGGGGCAGGGGGGGAGAGACCCAGTACTTC
TRBJ1-4 - TRBV7-9 - CASSPLRATNEKLFF TGTGCCAGCAGCCCCCTCCGGGCAACTAATGAAAAACTGTTTTTT
TRBJ2-7 - TRBV28 once CASSQLQRAYEQYF TGTGCCAGCAGTCAACTACAAAGGGCGTACGAGCAGTACTTC
TRBJ1-5 - TRBV6-6 - CASESLSGDSNQPQHF TGTGCCAGCGAATCCCTGTCAGGCGATAGCAATCAGCCCCAGCATTTT
TRBJ1-1 - TRBV4-1 - CASSHRTGWGTEAFF TGCGCCAGCAGCCATAGAACCGGGTGGGGAACTGAAGCTTTCTTT
TRBJ2-1 - TRBV13 - CASSLGPGNSYNEQFF TGTGCCAGCAGCTTAGGTCCGGGTAATAGCTACAATGAGCAGTTCTTC
TRBJ1-1 TRBD1 TRBV5-1 - CASLGQGMNTEAFF TGCGCCAGCTTAGGACAGGGGATGAACACTGAAGCTTTCTTT
TRBJ1-2 - TRBV7-9 - CASSFEDLLGGYTF TGTGCCAGCAGCTTCGAGGATCTCTTAGGGGGCTACACCTTC
TRBJ2-7 - TRBV18 - CASSPTLSDEQYF TGTGCCAGCTCACCGACACTATCCGACGAGCAGTACTTC